This T cell receptor (beta chain) was identified in a study of Ad26.COV2.S vaccination and SARS-CoV-2 variants. Broader study findings: Measurement of non-spike TCR breadth gave similar results in vaccine and placebo recipients.

Repertoires were generated with immunoSEQ multiplex PCR, while TCRdb's copy carries only in-frame clones and drops some. The sample includes approximately 450,000 clones, over 75% of them seen just once. Regarding this clone: Its specificity is not known.

This CDR3 comprises 14 residues. V was clipped by 5 bases and J by 2 bases, with 13 bases between them. CDR1 and CDR2 (germline): SGHAT, FQNNGV. Treatment here: 15 to 20 received Ad26.COV2.S at low or high dose, single or two shots; five or six received placebo; per-sample allocation not given. Collection of the samples took place on day 63 after the first injection of vaccine or placebo. This sample comprised peripheral blood, obtained in a trial of Ad26.COV2.S vaccine versus placebo. The chain has TRBV11-2 and TRBJ2-7, with D unclear. The sequence was obtained from a person aged 18-65 years who received the Ad26.COV2.S COVID-19 vaccine or a placebo. The CDR3 DNA is TGTGCCAGCAGCGGAACCTGGGTGACCTACGAGCAGTACTTC. Amino acids: CASSGTWVTYEQYF.